Listed below are T cell receptor beta chains from one sample, sequenced in a study of beta chain features in type 1 diabetes. TCRdb keeps only in-frame clones here, not all; method: immunoSEQ multiplex PCR. In the table there are 600,000 to 700,000 clones, about an eighth of which are singletons. The sequencing input was naive CD4+ T cells from blood. The receptor set was obtained from a man aged 25-40 years with type 1 diabetes. Each CDR3 is given with its conserved first and last residue. The D gene is left open where the match is weak. Rows may omit the clone size; those that give it use once, few, many or a size class.

clone_size j_call v_call d_call cdr3_aa cdr3_nt
- TRBJ2-3 TRBV25-1 TRBD1 CASRGQGSDTQYF TGTGCCAGCAGGGGACAGGGTTCCGATACGCAGTATTTT
few TRBJ1-6 TRBV10-3 TRBD1 CAISTGTGDNSPLHF TGTGCCATCAGTACCGGGACAGGGGATAATTCACCCCTCCACTTT
few TRBJ1-2 TRBV18 - CASSPEGEGYGYTF TGTGCCAGCTCACCAGAGGGTGAGGGCTATGGCTACACCTTC
few TRBJ2-5 TRBV29-1 TRBD2 CSGGLDQETQYF TGCAGCGGCGGACTAGACCAAGAGACCCAGTACTTC
- TRBJ1-5 TRBV30 TRBD1 CAWTPASTGSNQPQHF TGTGCCTGGACTCCCGCCTCGACAGGGAGCAATCAGCCCCAGCATTTT
few TRBJ1-3 TRBV30 - CAWSVAGNSGNTIYF TGTGCCTGGAGTGTGGCCGGGAACTCTGGAAACACCATATATTTT
- TRBJ1-4 TRBV6-7 TRBD1 CAIPPGQGEKLFF TGTGCCATTCCGCCGGGACAGGGGGAAAAACTGTTTTTT
- TRBJ2-2 TRBV10-3 TRBD2 CAISEFQRGNTGELFF TGTGCCATCAGTGAGTTCCAGCGGGGGAACACCGGGGAGCTGTTTTTT
few TRBJ2-3 TRBV30 - CAWSLINSDTQYF TGTGCCTGGAGTCTCATAAATTCAGATACGCAGTATTTT
- TRBJ1-5 TRBV7-9 TRBD1 CASSQGGSNQPQHF TGTGCCAGCAGTCAGGGGGGAAGCAATCAGCCCCAGCATTTT
few TRBJ1-3 TRBV4-3 - CASSHESYKPGNTIYF TGCGCCAGCAGCCACGAGTCCTATAAACCTGGAAACACCATATATTTT
few TRBJ1-2 TRBV28 TRBD1 CASRPPGQGYGYTF TGTGCCAGCAGACCCCCGGGACAGGGGTATGGCTACACCTTC
few TRBJ1-3 TRBV13 - CASSLGRNTIYF TGTGCCAGCAGCTTAGGGAGAAACACCATATATTTT
- TRBJ1-3 TRBV13 - CASSRLERVGNTIYF TGTGCCAGCAGCCGTCTGGAGCGCGTGGGAAACACCATATATTTT
- TRBJ1-5 TRBV13 - CASSFSVGLHGNQPQHF TGTGCCAGCAGCTTCAGTGTGGGGTTACACGGCAATCAGCCCCAGCATTTT
few TRBJ1-2 TRBV25-1 - CASSEAGDGYTNYGYTF TGTGCCAGCAGTGAAGCCGGCGACGGCTATACTAACTATGGCTACACCTTC
few TRBJ2-1 TRBV19 TRBD1 CASSIRTGADEQFF TGTGCCAGTAGTATCCGGACAGGGGCCGATGAGCAGTTCTTC
few TRBJ1-6 TRBV7-8 - CASSPFGVGNSPLHF TGTGCCAGCAGCCCATTTGGGGTCGGGAATTCACCCCTCCACTTT
- TRBJ1-4 TRBV7-9 - CASSLGSATNEKLFF TGTGCCAGCAGCCTGGGAAGTGCAACTAATGAAAAACTGTTTTTT
- TRBJ2-2 TRBV5-1 TRBD1 CASSLVPGGSGELFF TGCGCCAGCAGCCTAGTACCAGGGGGCTCCGGGGAGCTGTTTTTT
- TRBJ2-1 TRBV6-5 - CASSRYNEQFF TGTGCCAGCAGCCGCTACAATGAGCAGTTCTTC
few TRBJ1-5 TRBV7-2 TRBD1 CASSYRGSSNQPQHF TGTGCCAGCAGTTACAGGGGTAGTAGCAATCAGCCCCAGCATTTT
few TRBJ1-6 TRBV10-3 - CAISGPRLTGDSPLHF TGTGCCATCAGCGGACCCCGACTTACGGGGGATTCACCCCTCCACTTT
- TRBJ1-2 TRBV28 TRBD1 CASSSLDRLGGYTF TGTGCCAGCAGTTCCTTGGACAGGTTGGGAGGCTACACCTTC
- TRBJ1-2 TRBV14 TRBD1 CASSVDRGGGYTF TGTGCCAGCAGCGTGGACAGGGGAGGGGGCTACACCTTC
few TRBJ2-5 TRBV29-1 TRBD1 CSAGTGNQETQYF TGCAGCGCCGGGACAGGGAATCAGGAGACCCAGTACTTC
- TRBJ2-2 TRBV9 - CASSVKSTNTGELFF TGTGCCAGCAGCGTAAAGTCTACAAACACCGGGGAGCTGTTTTTT
- TRBJ2-5 TRBV7-9 - CASSPTTETQYF TGTGCCAGCAGTCCGACAACGGAGACCCAGTACTTC
few TRBJ2-7 TRBV7-9 - CASSLGQVSYEQYF TGTGCCAGCAGCTTAGGGCAGGTCTCCTACGAGCAGTACTTC
few TRBJ2-7 TRBV11-3 - CASSLETYYEQYF TGTGCCAGCAGCTTAGAAACTTACTACGAGCAGTACTTC
- TRBJ2-3 TRBV4-3 TRBD2 CASSQGAGDTDTQYF TGCGCCAGCAGCCAAGGGGCGGGGGACACAGATACGCAGTATTTT
- TRBJ1-3 TRBV4-3 - CASSLYEGSGNTIYF TGCGCCAGCAGCCTATATGAGGGGTCTGGAAACACCATATATTTT
few TRBJ2-3 TRBV2 - CASTPLDGSTDTQYF TGTGCCAGCACCCCACTGGACGGAAGCACAGATACGCAGTATTTT
few TRBJ2-1 TRBV7-9 TRBD1 CASSSGQGRGPFYNEQFF TGTGCCAGCAGCTCAGGACAGGGCCGAGGACCCTTCTACAATGAGCAGTTCTTC
few TRBJ1-1 TRBV7-9 - CASSFLQGSTEAFF TGTGCCAGCAGCTTTTTACAGGGAAGCACTGAAGCTTTCTTT
- TRBJ2-3 TRBV7-6 - CASSLSLGTDTQYF TGTGCCAGCAGCTTGAGTTTGGGCACAGATACGCAGTATTTT
- TRBJ2-7 TRBV27 TRBD1 CASSTRQGRPYEQYF TGTGCCAGCAGCACACGACAGGGGCGTCCCTACGAGCAGTACTTC
few TRBJ1-5 TRBV6-5 - CASSYSSGGLAPQHF TGTGCCAGCAGTTACTCGTCGGGCGGCCTGGCGCCCCAGCATTTT
- TRBJ2-1 TRBV30 TRBD1 CGCGGTGGDYEQFF TGTGGGTGTGGTGGGACAGGGGGCGACTATGAGCAGTTCTTC
few TRBJ2-5 TRBV28 TRBD1 CASSFGQGSGETQYF TGTGCCAGCAGTTTCGGACAGGGGTCCGGGGAGACCCAGTACTTC
few TRBJ1-3 TRBV9 - CASSVAQGWSGNTIYF TGTGCCAGCAGCGTAGCCCAGGGATGGTCTGGAAACACCATATATTTT
few TRBJ1-2 TRBV4-3 - CASSHTENYGYTF TGCGCCAGCAGCCATACAGAAAACTATGGCTACACCTTC
few TRBJ1-2 TRBV6-5 - CASKSGAYYGYTF TGTGCCAGCAAATCAGGGGCTTACTATGGCTACACCTTC
- TRBJ2-3 TRBV29-1 - CSVRQNPTDTQYF TGCAGCGTCCGACAGAATCCCACAGATACGCAGTATTTT
few TRBJ1-3 TRBV29-1 - CSVESLVRGGINTIYF TGCAGCGTTGAAAGTCTTGTAAGGGGGGGGATAAACACCATATATTTT
- TRBJ2-1 TRBV12-5 - CASGSYNEQFF TGTGCTAGTGGTTCCTACAATGAGCAGTTCTTC
- TRBJ1-3 TRBV7-8 - CASSSTRSGNTIYF TGTGCCAGCAGCTCGACACGCTCTGGAAACACCATATATTTT
- TRBJ2-2 TRBV30 - CAWSSAGKGGELFF TGTGCCTGGAGTTCGGCAGGGAAAGGCGGGGAGCTGTTTTTT
- TRBJ2-5 TRBV15 TRBD1 CATSQGAFTETQYF TGTGCCACCTCCCAGGGGGCTTTTACAGAGACCCAGTACTTC
few TRBJ2-6 TRBV11-2 - CASSLHYSPNSGANVLTF TGTGCCAGCAGCTTACACTACTCTCCGAACTCTGGGGCCAACGTCCTGACTTTC
- TRBJ2-1 TRBV28 TRBD1 CASSSSGGAFYNEQFF TGTGCCAGCAGTTCCTCAGGGGGTGCGTTTTACAATGAGCAGTTCTTC
- TRBJ2-1 TRBV7-9 TRBD2 CATAPGGHSYNEQFF TGTGCCACCGCCCCGGGGGGGCACTCCTACAATGAGCAGTTCTTC
- TRBJ1-3 TRBV5-4 TRBD1 CASSRPTGSGNTIYF TGTGCCAGCAGCCGCCCGACAGGGTCTGGAAACACCATATATTTT
- TRBJ1-2 TRBV7-2 TRBD1 CASSLLGTGNVFGGYTF TGTGCCAGCAGCTTACTGGGGACAGGGAATGTATTCGGGGGCTACACCTTC
- TRBJ2-5 TRBV18 TRBD1 CASSLTGYQETQYF TGTGCCAGCTCGCTGACAGGGTACCAAGAGACCCAGTACTTC